This T cell receptor beta chain was recorded in a study of cytomegalovirus exposure and HLA in healthy donors (dated by TCRdb to about 2017). With regard to the full study: An earlier analysis of roughly 500 of the donors reported approximately 270 Gb of sequence data and 120 million or so unique TCR beta sequences from around 200 million T cells. Roughly 300 gigabases of sequencing data and tens of millions of unique TCR sequences were included in an early release covering about 700 HLA-typed donors. Among the roughly 380 genotyped donors, around 81% belonged to the genetic ancestry cluster associated with self-reported Caucasian donors. The study aimed to test whether signatures of past pathogen exposure could be identified by cataloging public T cell receptors. Using immunosequencing, the study profiled T cell repertoires from 550 to 750 subjects and related those repertoires to cytomegalovirus serostatus. In addition to the first cohort of 666 subjects, a separate validation cohort of under 150 different subjects was used. High-throughput TCR immunosequencing, statistical association of individual TCRs with disease status, and machine learning were combined to predict cytomegalovirus infection status. A later analysis re-examined previously published TCR beta repertoires from roughly 650 donors and added high-resolution HLA genotyping to investigate patterns of TCR occurrence. The later analysis used no new phenotypic data to find candidate immune exposures, relying instead on TCR beta sequences and their occurrence across donors. An earlier analysis of 587 of the donors applied high-throughput TCR beta sequencing to assess whether each TCR beta V gene segment acted as functional or pseudogenic. Donor age, sex, ethnicity and CMV serostatus were collected together with the repertoire data. Genome-wide SNP genotypes for about 65% of the 666 donors were used in a later genetic analysis, which treated that subset as a discovery cohort. Every discovery cohort repertoire had been produced on one sequencing platform. Both class I and class II loci were covered by HLA typing, at four-digit resolution. The number of donors typed differed by locus, with roughly 629-640 for A, B, C, DRB1 and DQB1, roughly 520 for DQA1, about 610 for DPA1, and roughly 450 for DPB1. Five DR-DQ haplotypes were handled as single units for association and clustering because linkage in the cohort was strong. Among some 410 genotyped donors of the cohort, an average of around 240,000 unique TCR beta nucleotide sequences were sequenced per donor, 15% to 20% of them non-productive.

Of note for this clone: Its antigen is not yet known.

The paper's findings and limits, for the study overall: A group of highly shared sequence variants was considered likely to be a technical artifact of the sequencing pipeline. Linkage disequilibrium might explain the correlated functional status among segregating V segments, but an unknown experimental factor could not be excluded. In a later analysis, HLA-associated TCR beta chains showed more clonal expansion and lower generation probabilities than non-associated chains that were equally common. The 87-base-pair reads could not distinguish some IMGT-functional V segments, including TRBV6-2 and TRBV6-3, so those segments were excluded. Presence/absence analyses assumed roughly uniform sequencing depth across donors, an assumption that may not hold. The earlier analysis of some 560 of the donors excluded approximately 15 rarely observed V segments, including chromosome 9 orphons, because counts were too low. While some public TCRs were present in many individuals, most TCR sequences turned up only very rarely across donors. V-gene and J-gene trimming of TCR beta chains was associated with a missense DCLRE1C variant in a later genetic analysis, and the association was replicated in an independent cohort. Only TCR beta chains were sequenced in this cohort, and the absence of alpha or paired-chain data limited detectable features. An earlier analysis of approximately 570 of the donors showed that most TCR beta V segments appeared in productive rearrangements either about 87% or about 30% of the time, which broadly matched IMGT annotations. According to a later analysis, parvovirus B19, influenza, CMV and Epstein-Barr virus appeared linked to several top co-occurrence clusters. The authors suggested that the approach could potentially be extended to other disease states and immunological phenotypes. When HLA alleles, especially DR and DQ, strongly co-occurred, TCR associations were difficult to assign to individual alleles. The study gave a list of 150 to 200 TCR beta chains associated with cytomegalovirus. In a later analysis, 16,951 TCR beta sequences were associated with specific HLA alleles at a false discovery rate of 0.05. In vitro tests confirmed that a few of the cytomegalovirus-associated TCR beta chains recognize cytomegalovirus antigens. Because HLA typing was unavailable for some donors at each locus, only the typed subset was used in association tests. Immune exposure information for the cohort was limited to CMV serostatus. Most CMV-associated TCR beta chains appeared to be HLA-restricted in a later analysis, and the HLA associations seemed to be driven largely by CMV exposure. The classifier was reported to diagnose cytomegalovirus status with high specificity and sensitivity in both the original cohort and the validation cohort. A further reported finding was that TCR beta sequences accurately predicted the HLA-A and HLA-B alleles for most subjects in the first cohort. A later analysis found that TCR association rates varied across HLA loci, with DRB1 alleles showing the most associated TCRs and HLA-C alleles the fewest. Compared with the roughly 670-donor mean, donors in an Asian-associated ancestry cluster had fewer N-insertions in productive TCRs, according to a later genetic analysis.

Library construction relied on the immunoSEQ multiplex PCR assay. For the multiplex PCR, a mixture combining 60 forward primers for TCR Vbeta segments and 13 reverse primers for TCR Jbeta segments was used. The CDR3 region of rearranged TCR beta genes was amplified from genomic DNA with a multiplex PCR assay. On the Illumina HiSeq System, the amplified TCR beta libraries were sequenced as 87-base-pair reads. The original pipeline was this. A later analysis tallied 75 million to 95 million unique TCR beta chains across the 700 or so repertoires, and some 10 million of those chains were shared by two or more donors. To remove PCR and sequencing errors, raw reads were error-corrected and collapsed into unique sequences using a nearest-neighbor algorithm that merged closely related sequences. CDR3 sequences were aligned to IMGT reference sequences to assign V, D and J gene segments. For a sequence to be retained, a match of at least six nucleotides was required to both a V gene segment and a J gene segment. A rearrangement was called productive if the CDR3 had no stop codons and remained in frame with V and J, and every other rearrangement was called non-productive. CDR3 was defined according to IMGT convention as the region running from the second conserved V-encoded cysteine to the conserved J-encoded phenylalanine. In an earlier analysis of more than 550 of the donors, sequences lacking an unambiguous match to a single V gene segment were excluded. In an earlier analysis of several hundred of the donors, V segments were called functional above 56.7% productive rearrangements and were called segregating when the between-donor standard deviation exceeded 5%. To diagnose cytomegalovirus status from the catalog of TCR beta chain sequences, a statistical classification framework was built. V and J gene assignment, in a later analysis, came from comparing TCR nucleotide sequences with IMGT/GENE-DB human TR gene sequences. The TCRdist pipeline was used in a later analysis to assign CDR3 sequences and most-parsimonious VDJ recombination scenarios. A later analysis defined each TCR beta chain by its CDR3 amino acid sequence plus V-gene family, and excluded reads lacking a unique V-gene family. In a later analysis, approximately 590 highly shared, low-generation-probability nucleotide sequences were removed to address suspected cross-contamination and a sequencing artifact. In a later analysis, a clonal expansion index for each public chain was calculated from normalized within-repertoire ranks of inferred template counts. In a later analysis, generation probabilities were computed with a VDJ recombination model fitted to out-of-frame rearrangements, and the resulting probabilities were checked against IGoR. In a later analysis, TCR-TCR, TCR-HLA and TCR-CMV co-occurrence was scored with hypergeometric tests, and a repertoire-size bias correction was applied to TCR pairs. To estimate false discovery rates, a later analysis permuted the HLA or CMV assignments 20 times. A later analysis grouped co-occurring TCRs with DBSCAN, adding TCRdist sequence similarity when clustering within HLA-allele-positive subsets. Repertoires with fewer than 30,000 or more than 120,000 public chains were left out of co-occurrence clustering, as were four to six repertoires with anomalous nucleotide sharing. The source is immuneACCESS, and TCRdb retained only in-frame sequences with V and J called. Part of the clones is not carried over; for the studies checked, unresolved V genes explain less than half of this, and the remainder is unexplained. V, J and clone size are those of that table, while D and trimming were read from the DNA. This sample's table contains under 130,000 clones. The ten largest make up around 0.59% of the sample.

The cohort comprised around 700 healthy bone marrow donors. Cohort members were all nominally healthy when sampled, although unrecorded immune exposures were likely present. The donor was CMV seronegative and belonged to the group of 350 or so seronegative cohort members. Each donor provided a peripheral blood sample, and peripheral blood mononuclear cells were used for TCR beta sequencing. The Qiagen DNeasy Blood Extraction Kit was used to extract genomic DNA from the blood cell samples. The CDR3 starts with the cysteine, ends with the phenylalanine, and has 18 residues. Of the read, only the CDR3 DNA is kept; its 54 bases are in frame from base 1. V is trimmed back by 1 base and J by 0 bases, and the junction contains 5 bases that no gene match accounts for. Via the germline V gene, CDR1 is KGHSH and CDR2 LQKENI.

Recombination joined TRBV18 with TRBJ2-2, and TRBD1 aligns with 10 junction nucleotides. The sequence was collected from a middle-aged man in good health and CMV-seronegative. The sequenced sample was PBMCs. The nucleotide sequence reads as follows: TGTGCCAGCTCACCACTAAGACAGGGGGCGGCGAACACCGGGGAGCTGTTTTTT. It encodes CASSPLRQGAANTGELFF.